This T cell receptor beta chain originates from a study of blood T cells in healthy people across ages. The authors ran a second PCR of 7 to 11 cycles using a sample-barcoded 5' primer and a J-beta primer mix. TCRdb re-derived calls from the 5' RACE reads in MiXCR, one entry per CDR3 protein. The repertoire includes roughly 1.6 million distinct CDR3 sequences, roughly 32% of them detected once, and approximately 11% sits in the top ten. Extracted total RNA amounted to at least 6 micrograms for each sample. This CDR3 is built from 15 residues. Germline CDR1 reads MNHEY; CDR2 reads SVGAGI. Trimming left V 3 bases short and J 2 bases short, with 12 bases between.

The chain joins TRBV6-5 to TRBJ2-3; either TRBD1 or TRBD2 may supply D (6 bases each). This clonotype was obtained from a woman in her twenties or thirties in good health. The source material was blood. The CDR3, as DNA: TGTGCCAGCAGTTATGTGGGGGGCCCCACAGATACGCAGTATTTT. This codes for CASSYVGGPTDTQYF.